The 29 T cell receptor beta chains given below trace back to one sample, sequenced in a study of control samples from healthy donors and cancer patients. Some clones are missing from TCRdb's copy, which holds only in-frame ones; the method was immunoSEQ multiplex PCR. There are about 130,000 clones in the sample; just under 95% occur only once, and 3.6% lies in the top ten. Source material: blood. The receptors come from a man aged 25 to 40 in good health.

V is TRBV5-5 and J is TRBJ2-7; perhaps TRBD1 as D (6 bases). V lost 3 bases, J lost 3 bases, and 10 bases lay in between. The V gene's germline CDR1 is SGHKS and CDR2 YYEKEE (reference sequence). The CDR3 totals 13 residues. This CDR3 reads CASSSTGYYEQYF. DNA of the CDR3: TGTGCCAGCAGCTCGACAGGATACTACGAGCAGTACTTC.

The chain employs TRBV6-6 and TRBJ1-6, with TRBD1 as a possible D gene (5 bases). This CDR3 has 14 residues. Trimming removed 2 bases at V and 8 bases at J, with 10 bases between. CDR1 is MNHNY, CDR2 SVGAGI, per germline (reference sequence). The CDR3 sequence is CASSYGGTYSPLHF. The CDR3 DNA sequence: TGTGCCAGCAGTTACGGAGGGACCTATTCACCCCTCCACTTT.

The rearrangement links TRBV7-9 to TRBJ2-3, with a possible D match to TRBD2 (5 bases). Germline V gene lookup returns CDR1 SEHNR and CDR2 FQNEAQ (reference sequence). The CDR3 totals 14 residues. Trimming stripped 4 bases from V and 4 bases from J, with 12 bases between. The CDR3 loop is CASSSPASPDTQYF. CDR3 sequence (DNA): TGTGCCAGCAGCTCCCCGGCTAGCCCAGATACGCAGTATTTT.

J is TRBJ1-1 and V is TRBV3-1 (or the pseudogene TRBV3-2), with TRBD1 matching over 7 bases. V dropped 2 bases and J dropped 11; count of bases not matched to a gene: 8. Germline assignment: CDR1 LGHDT and CDR2 YNNKEL (reference sequence). This CDR3 has 13 amino acids. CDR3 nucleotides: TGTGCCAGCAGCCAATCACAGGGGTTGGGTGCTTTCTTT. The encoded protein is CASSQSQGLGAFF.

The rearrangement uses TRBV19 and TRBJ2-2; D gene unclear. The CDR3 is 14 residues long. Trimming took off 8 bases at V and 4 bases at J, with 14 bases between the two ends. The germline CDR1 and CDR2 sequences are LNHDA and SQIVND (reference sequence). CDR3: CASHPLVGTGELFF. In nucleotides, the CDR3 is TGTGCCAGTCACCCTCTGGTGGGCACCGGGGAGCTGTTTTTT.

The chain employs TRBV19 and TRBJ2-2; 7 nucleotides match TRBD1. Germline V gives CDR1 LNHDA, CDR2 SQIVND (reference sequence). The V segment lost 5 bases and the J segment 5 bases; nucleotides outside the gene matches: 5. This CDR3 comprises 14 residues. CDR3 in DNA: TGTGCCAGTAGTTTCCTACAGGGGACCGGGGAGCTGTTTTTT. It is translated as CASSFLQGTGELFF.

J is TRBJ1-1 and V is TRBV5-5, with D perhaps TRBD1 (5 bases). Per the germline V gene, CDR1 is SGHKS and CDR2 is YYEKEE (reference sequence). This CDR3 is built from 16 residues. V was shortened by 3 bases and J by 4 bases, with 19 bases between the two germline ends. CDR3 amino acids: CASSSRQTVGTTEAFF. The CDR3, as DNA: TGTGCCAGCAGCTCCCGACAGACAGTGGGTACCACTGAAGCTTTCTTT. The variable domain in full, with the rest retrieved from reference TRBV5-5 and TRBJ1-1, is DAGVTQSPTHLIKTRGQQVTLRCSPISGHKSVSWYQQVLGQGPQFIFQYYEKEERGRGNFPDRFSARQFPNYSSELNVNALLLGDSALYLCASSSRQTVGTTEAFFGQGTRLTVV.

The rearrangement joins TRBV2 to TRBJ1-4, with D perhaps TRBD1 (6 bases). The CDR3 contains 15 residues. V was pared by 7 bases and J by 3 bases, with 15 bases between. Germline-derived CDR1 and CDR2 are SNHLY and FYNNEI. CDR3 sequence: CASKQGGLANEKLFF. DNA of the CDR3: TGTGCCAGCAAGCAAGGGGGGCTGGCTAATGAAAAACTGTTTTTT.

V is TRBV28 and J is TRBJ1-5, with D hard to call. From germline, CDR1 is MDHEN and CDR2 SYDVKM. V was shortened by 5 bases and J by 6 bases, with 8 bases between the two germline ends. The CDR3 consists of 12 residues. CDR3 in DNA: TGTGCCAGCAGTCCCCTCTCTCAGCCCCAGCATTTT. Protein sequence: CASSPLSQPQHF.

This clone was found once. V is TRBV5-4 and J is TRBJ2-7, with no clear D. CDR1 and CDR2 (germline): SGHNT, YYREEE (reference sequence). Trimming removed 1 base at V and 2 bases at J, with 13 bases between. This CDR3 comprises 15 residues. The CDR3 sequence: CASSLSGLGTYEQYF. The CDR3 coding sequence is TGTGCCAGCAGCTTGTCCGGGTTGGGCACCTACGAGCAGTACTTC.

This chain connects TRBV10-3 to TRBJ1-2; TRBD1 agrees at 9 bases. V shed 3 bases, J shed 1 base, and the junction held 9 bases outside the gene matches. Germline V gene data show CDR1 as ENHRY and CDR2 as SYGVKD. The CDR3 is 17 residues long. The CDR3 coding sequence is TGTGCCATCAGTGATACAACCCGGACAGGGGATAACTATGGCTACACCTTC. This gives the protein CAISDTTRTGDNYGYTF.

The rearrangement links TRBV2 to TRBJ2-4, with D possibly being TRBD2 (7 bases). The length of the CDR3 is 14 residues. V gave up 7 bases and J gave up 4 bases, with 14 bases separating them. Looked up from germline, CDR1 is SNHLY and CDR2 is FYNNEI. CDR3 sequence: CASTQGGDKNIQYF. CDR3 nucleotide sequence: TGTGCCAGCACCCAAGGGGGGGATAAAAACATTCAGTACTTC.

The chain employs TRBV9 and TRBJ2-3; 12 bases line up with TRBD1. Germline lookup yields CDR1 SGDLS and CDR2 YYNGEE. The CDR3 sequence is 16 residues long. Unmatched junction bases numbered 8, after V lost 7 bases and J lost 2 bases. Written as DNA, the CDR3 is TGTGCCAGCCGAGGGACAGGGGGCCGTTTCACAGATACGCAGTATTTT. Residues: CASRGTGGRFTDTQYF.

The chain links TRBV18 to TRBJ2-5; D is perhaps TRBD2 (5 bases). Germline CDR1 reads KGHSH; CDR2 reads LQKENI. CDR3 length: 13 residues. V lost 2 bases and J lost 4, with 8 bases in between. The CDR3 DNA reads TGTGCCAGCTCACCAGGGGAGAGAGAGACCCAGTACTTC. Translated, it gives CASSPGERETQYF.

V usage is TRBV9 and J usage is TRBJ2-2, with TRBD1 identical over 9 bases. V lost 0 bases to trimming and J lost 2 bases; unmatched junction nucleotides: 5. The CDR3 is 17 residues long. CDR1 and CDR2 from the germline V gene are SGDLS and YYNGEE. The CDR3 DNA reads TGTGCCAGCAGCGTAGCCCGGGACAGGGCTAACACCGGGGAGCTGTTTTTT. Amino acid sequence: CASSVARDRANTGELFF.

This clone was observed a few times. V is TRBV7-9 and J is TRBJ1-5, with D uncertain. V was pared by 1 base and J by 4 bases, with 8 bases between. Per the germline V gene, CDR1 is SEHNR and CDR2 is FQNEAQ (reference sequence). CDR3 length: 14 amino acids. This CDR3 reads CASSLGGQNQPQHF. CDR3 sequence (DNA): TGTGCCAGCAGCTTAGGAGGTCAAAATCAGCCCCAGCATTTT.

The sample holds one count of this clone. The J gene is TRBJ2-7, the V gene TRBV15; perhaps TRBD1 as D (5 bases). V was pared by 6 bases and J by 2 bases, with 14 bases between. Germline CDR1 is LNHNV and CDR2 is YYDKDF (reference sequence). There are 14 residues in the CDR3. CDR3 sequence reads: CATSSPDKPYEQYF. CDR3 in DNA: TGTGCCACCAGTAGCCCGGACAAGCCCTACGAGCAGTACTTC.

The chain uses TRBV4-3 and TRBJ2-7; D is unresolved. This CDR3 is 15 amino acids long. Germline values: CDR1 LGHNA, CDR2 YSLEER. The ends were cut back, 4 bases at V and 2 bases at J, with 15 bases in the middle. DNA of the CDR3: TGCGCCAGCAGCCTTCTTTTGGACGGAGCCTACGAGCAGTACTTC. It is translated as CASSLLLDGAYEQYF.

This clone was recorded once. Other DNA sequences in this specimen translate into the identical CDR3. The rearrangement links TRBV18 to TRBJ2-5; possibly TRBD1 for D (6 bases). The germline V and J ends were trimmed by 3 bases and 2 bases, with 7 bases remaining between them. Germline V gene lookup returns CDR1 KGHSH and CDR2 LQKENI. The CDR3 runs to 13 residues. The CDR3 nucleotides read TGTGCCAGCTCACCCCAGGGGCAAGAGACCCAGTACTTC. Its protein is CASSPQGQETQYF. The full variable domain, in which reference TRBV18 and TRBJ2-5 provide the parts outside the CDR3, is NAGVMQNPRHLVRRRGQEARLRCSPMKGHSHVYWYRQLPEEGLKFMVYLQKENIIDESGMPKERFSAEFPKEGPSILRIQQVVRGDSAAYFCASSPQGQETQYFGPGTRLLVL.

This clone showed up just once. The chain carries TRBV7-9 and TRBJ2-1; D gene ambiguous. The germline V gene encodes CDR1 SEHNR and CDR2 FQNEAQ (reference sequence). The CDR3 is made up of 14 amino acids. Deletions cut 5 bases from V and 7 bases from J, with 15 bases between. The DNA of the CDR3 is TGTGCCAGCAGCCGGGTTGGGCTTGAAAATGAGCAGTTCTTC. It specifies CASSRVGLENEQFF. The variable domain in full, with the rest retrieved from reference TRBV7-9 and TRBJ2-1, is DTGVSQNPRHKITKRGQNVTFRCDPISEHNRLYWYRQTLGQGPEFLTYFQNEAQLEKSRLLSDRFSAERPKGSFSTLEIQRTEQGDSAMYLCASSRVGLENEQFFGPGTRLTVL.

The chain combines TRBV28 with TRBJ1-5, with D uncertain. Per the germline V gene, CDR1 is MDHEN and CDR2 is SYDVKM. Trimming pared 2 bases from V and 4 bases from J, leaving 9 bases between. The CDR3 is made up of 14 amino acids. CDR3 in amino acids: CASSLRSLNQPQHF. CDR3 coding DNA: TGTGCCAGCAGTTTACGGAGCTTAAATCAGCCCCAGCATTTT.

The rearrangement joins TRBV5-8 to TRBJ2-3; D is uncertain. Trimming took 0 bases from V and 0 from J, leaving 5 bases between them. The CDR3 length is 14 residues. Germline CDR1 is SGHTS and CDR2 is YDEGEE. CDR3 loop: CASSLGLSTDTQYF. The CDR3 DNA is TGTGCCAGCAGCTTGGGGCTTAGCACAGATACGCAGTATTTT.

The V gene is TRBV7-8, the J gene TRBJ2-2; the D is unclear. V dropped 6 bases and J dropped 0 bases, with 5 bases sitting between them. Germline lookup yields CDR1 SGHVS and CDR2 FQNEAQ. The CDR3 runs to 13 residues. CDR3 amino acids: CASRATNTGELFF. The CDR3 region has the DNA TGTGCCAGCAGAGCCACGAACACCGGGGAGCTGTTTTTT.

This chain links TRBV4-3 with TRBJ1-1; 10 bases are a match to TRBD1. The V and J ends lost 3 bases and 3 bases, in that order; junction bases with no gene match: 7. Germline CDR1 and CDR2: LGHNA and YSLEER. This CDR3 comprises 16 residues. The CDR3 spells CASSHLGQGVDTEAFF. CDR3 coding DNA: TGCGCCAGCAGCCACCTAGGACAGGGGGTGGACACTGAAGCTTTCTTT.

V usage is TRBV5-1 and J usage is TRBJ1-6, with TRBD1 matching over 8 bases. Germline V gene lookup returns CDR1 SGHRS and CDR2 YFSETQ. V lost 5 bases, J lost 5 bases, and 9 bases stayed unmatched. The CDR3 consists of 16 residues. The CDR3 coding sequence is TGCGCCAGCAGGAATGTGTACAGGGGGGATAATTCACCCCTCCACTTT. This sequence encodes CASRNVYRGDNSPLHF.

The chain recombines TRBV6-2 or TRBV6-3 with TRBJ1-5; 10 nucleotides agree with TRBD1. Trimming removed 6 bases from V and 9 bases from J; junction bases left unmatched: 17. CDR1 MNHEY and CDR2 SVGEGT come from the germline V gene. This CDR3 contains 17 residues. This chain's CDR3 is CASSVPRTGTGAPPQHF. CDR3 DNA sequence: TGTGCCAGCAGCGTCCCCCGGACTGGGACAGGGGCCCCGCCCCAGCATTTT.

V and J are TRBV3-1 (or the pseudogene TRBV3-2) and TRBJ2-2; no clear D. V dropped 3 bases and J dropped 1 base, with 9 bases sitting between them. The V gene's germline CDR1 is LGHDT and CDR2 YNNKEL (reference sequence). There are 15 residues in the CDR3. CDR3 DNA sequence: TGTGCCAGCAGCCAGCTTATAGTGAACACCGGGGAGCTGTTTTTT. This codes for CASSQLIVNTGELFF.

This chain uses TRBV3-1 (or the pseudogene TRBV3-2) with TRBJ1-5, with D tentatively TRBD1 (5 bases). Germline V gives CDR1 LGHDT, CDR2 YNNKEL (reference sequence). Trimming removed 3 bases from V and 11 bases from J, with 14 bases in between. The CDR3 is made up of 13 amino acids. CDR3 sequence: CASSHGTVQAQHF. Here the CDR3 DNA reads TGTGCCAGCAGCCATGGGACGGTACAGGCCCAGCATTTT.

This clone was recorded only once. The CDR3 nucleotides read TGCAGCGTAAAGACAGGGGAAGACTACGAGCAGTACTTC. Its protein product is CSVKTGEDYEQYF. This chain uses TRBV29-1 with TRBJ2-7; 8 bases agree with TRBD1. The CDR3 covers 13 residues. CDR1 SQVTM and CDR2 ANQGSEA come from the germline V gene. J was trimmed by 3 bases and V by 6 bases; bases with no gene match: 7.